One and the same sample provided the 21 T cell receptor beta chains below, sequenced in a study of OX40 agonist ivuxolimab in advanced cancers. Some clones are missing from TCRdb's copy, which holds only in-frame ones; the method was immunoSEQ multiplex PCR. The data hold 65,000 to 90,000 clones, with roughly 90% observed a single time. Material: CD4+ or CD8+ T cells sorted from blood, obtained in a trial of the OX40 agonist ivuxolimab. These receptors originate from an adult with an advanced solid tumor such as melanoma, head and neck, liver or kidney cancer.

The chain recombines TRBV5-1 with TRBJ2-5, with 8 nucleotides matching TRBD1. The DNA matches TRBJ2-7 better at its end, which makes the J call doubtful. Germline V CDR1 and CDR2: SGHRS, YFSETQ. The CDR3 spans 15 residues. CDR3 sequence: CASSPQTGAVYEQYF. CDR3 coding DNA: TGCGCCAGCAGCCCGCAGACAGGGGCAGTCTACGAGCAGTACTTC.

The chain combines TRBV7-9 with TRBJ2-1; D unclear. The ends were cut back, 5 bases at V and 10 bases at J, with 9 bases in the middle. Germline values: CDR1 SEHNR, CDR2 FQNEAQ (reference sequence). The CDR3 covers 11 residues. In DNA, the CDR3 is TGTGCCAGCAGCAACGACGGGGAGCAGTTCTTC. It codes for CASSNDGEQFF.

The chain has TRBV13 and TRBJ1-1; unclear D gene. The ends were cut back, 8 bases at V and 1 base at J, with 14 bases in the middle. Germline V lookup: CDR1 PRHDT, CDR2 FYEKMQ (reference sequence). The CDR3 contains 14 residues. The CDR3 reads CASSFWGSNTEAFF. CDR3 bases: TGTGCCAGCTCCTTTTGGGGATCGAACACTGAAGCTTTCTTT. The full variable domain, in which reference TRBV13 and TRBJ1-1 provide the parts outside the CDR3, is AAGVIQSPRHLIKEKRETATLKCYPIPRHDTVYWYQQGPGQDPQFLISFYEKMQSDKGSIPDRFSAQQFSDYHSELNMSSLELGDSALYFCASSFWGSNTEAFFGQGTRLTVV.

CDR3 bases: TGTGCCAGCAGCTTAGTGGAAACAGCGAACACCGGGGAGCTGTTTTTT. Translation: CASSLVETANTGELFF. The chain carries TRBV7-6 and TRBJ2-2; no reliable D call. Germline assignment: CDR1 SGHVS and CDR2 FNYEAQ. The germline V and J ends were trimmed by 1 base and 0 bases, with 9 bases remaining between them. The CDR3 is made up of 16 amino acids.

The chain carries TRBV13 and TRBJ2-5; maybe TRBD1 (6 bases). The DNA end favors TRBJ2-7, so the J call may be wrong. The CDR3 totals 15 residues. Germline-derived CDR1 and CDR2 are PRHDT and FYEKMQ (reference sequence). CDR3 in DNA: TGTGCCAGCAGCTCCATACAGGGTTCATACTACGAGCAGTACTTC. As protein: CASSSIQGSYYEQYF.

The CDR3 DNA follows: TGTGCCAGCAGCTTCCCCGGGAGGGGAGCTTTCTTT. Amino acid sequence: CASSFPGRGAFF. The chain carries TRBV7-9 and TRBJ1-1, with D perhaps TRBD1 (5 bases). The CDR3 covers 12 residues. Germline V gene data show CDR1 as SEHNR and CDR2 as FQNEAQ (reference sequence). V gave up 3 bases and J gave up 10 bases, with 12 bases separating them.

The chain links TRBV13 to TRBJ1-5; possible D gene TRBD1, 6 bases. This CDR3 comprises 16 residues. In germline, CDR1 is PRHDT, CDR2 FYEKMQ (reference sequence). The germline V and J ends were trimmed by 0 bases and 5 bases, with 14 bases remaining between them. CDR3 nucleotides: TGTGCCAGCAGCTTAGGCGGCAGGGGAAAGGATCAGCCCCAGCATTTT. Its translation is CASSLGGRGKDQPQHF.

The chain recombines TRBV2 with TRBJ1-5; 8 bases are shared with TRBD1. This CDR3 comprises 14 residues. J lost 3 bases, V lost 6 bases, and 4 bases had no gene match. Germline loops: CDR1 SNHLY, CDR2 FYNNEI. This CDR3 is CASSLTGANQPQHF. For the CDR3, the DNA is TGTGCCAGCAGCCTGACAGGGGCCAATCAGCCCCAGCATTTT.

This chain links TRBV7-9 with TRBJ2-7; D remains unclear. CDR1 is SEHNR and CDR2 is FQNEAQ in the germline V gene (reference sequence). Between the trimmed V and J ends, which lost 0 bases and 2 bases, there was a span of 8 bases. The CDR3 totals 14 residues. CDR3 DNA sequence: TGTGCCAGCAGCTTAGCGGGTAGTACCTACGAGCAGTACTTC. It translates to CASSLAGSTYEQYF.

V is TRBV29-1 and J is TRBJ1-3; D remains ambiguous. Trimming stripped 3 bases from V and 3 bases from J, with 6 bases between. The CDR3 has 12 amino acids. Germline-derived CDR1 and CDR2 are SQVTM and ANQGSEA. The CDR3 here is CSVDLGGNTIYF. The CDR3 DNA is TGCAGCGTTGACCTGGGTGGAAACACCATATATTTT.

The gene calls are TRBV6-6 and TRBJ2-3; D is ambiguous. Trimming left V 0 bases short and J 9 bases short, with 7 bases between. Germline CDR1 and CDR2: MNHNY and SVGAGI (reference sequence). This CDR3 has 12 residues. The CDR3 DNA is TGTGCCAGCAGTTACTCCGTCGCGACGCAGTATTTT. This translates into CASSYSVATQYF.

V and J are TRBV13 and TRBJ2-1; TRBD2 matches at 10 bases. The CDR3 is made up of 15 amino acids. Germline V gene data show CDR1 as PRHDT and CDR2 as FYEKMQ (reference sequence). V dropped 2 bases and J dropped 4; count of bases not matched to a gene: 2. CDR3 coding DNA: TGTGCCAGCAGCTTACTAGCGGGGGAATACAATGAGCAGTTCTTC. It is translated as CASSLLAGEYNEQFF.

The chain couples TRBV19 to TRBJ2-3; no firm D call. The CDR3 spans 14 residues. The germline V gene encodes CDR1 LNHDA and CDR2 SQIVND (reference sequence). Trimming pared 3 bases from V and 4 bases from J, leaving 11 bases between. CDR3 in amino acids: CASSILSAADTQYF. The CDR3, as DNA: TGTGCCAGTAGTATCCTAAGCGCGGCAGATACGCAGTATTTT. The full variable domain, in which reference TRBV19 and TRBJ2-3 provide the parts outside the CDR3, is DGGITQSPKYLFRKEGQNVTLSCEQNLNHDAMYWYRQDPGQGLRLIYYSQIVNDFQKGDIAEGYSVSREKKESFPLTVTSAQKNPTAFYLCASSILSAADTQYFGPGTRLTVL.

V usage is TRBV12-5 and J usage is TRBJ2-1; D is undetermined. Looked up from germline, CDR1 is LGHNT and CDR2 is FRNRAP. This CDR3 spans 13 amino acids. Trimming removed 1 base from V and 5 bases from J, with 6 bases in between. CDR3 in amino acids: CASGLGPDNEQFF. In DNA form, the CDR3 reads TGTGCTAGTGGTTTGGGCCCGGACAATGAGCAGTTCTTC.

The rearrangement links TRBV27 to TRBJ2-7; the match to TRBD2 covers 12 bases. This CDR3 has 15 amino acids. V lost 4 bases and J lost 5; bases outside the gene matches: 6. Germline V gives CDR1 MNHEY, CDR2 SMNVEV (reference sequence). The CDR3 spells CASSYTLAGGNEQYF. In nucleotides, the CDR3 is TGTGCCAGCAGTTACACACTAGCGGGGGGCAACGAGCAGTACTTC.

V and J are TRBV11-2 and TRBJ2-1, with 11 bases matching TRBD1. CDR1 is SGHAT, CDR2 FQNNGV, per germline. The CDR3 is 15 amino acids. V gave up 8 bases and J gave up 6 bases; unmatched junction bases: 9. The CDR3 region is CASARDRGNGNEQFF. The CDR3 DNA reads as TGTGCCAGCGCACGGGACAGGGGGAACGGCAATGAGCAGTTCTTC.

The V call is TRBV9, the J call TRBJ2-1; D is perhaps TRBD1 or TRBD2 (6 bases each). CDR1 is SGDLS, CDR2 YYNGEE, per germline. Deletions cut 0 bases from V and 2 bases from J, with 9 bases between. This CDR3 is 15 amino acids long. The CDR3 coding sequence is TGTGCCAGCAGCGTAGCGGGGGCGACCTACAATGAGCAGTTCTTC. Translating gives CASSVAGATYNEQFF.

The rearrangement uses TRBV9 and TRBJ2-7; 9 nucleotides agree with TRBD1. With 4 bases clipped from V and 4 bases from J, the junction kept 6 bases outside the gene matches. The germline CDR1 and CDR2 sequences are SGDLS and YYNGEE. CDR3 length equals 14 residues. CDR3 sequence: CASSSGQGEYEQYF. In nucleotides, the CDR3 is TGTGCCAGCAGCTCGGGACAGGGCGAGTACGAGCAGTACTTC.

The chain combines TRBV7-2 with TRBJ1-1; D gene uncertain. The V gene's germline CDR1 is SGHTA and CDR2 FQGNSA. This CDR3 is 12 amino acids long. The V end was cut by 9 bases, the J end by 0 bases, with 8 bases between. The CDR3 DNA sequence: TGTGCCAGAATACAGTTGAACACTGAAGCTTTCTTT. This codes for CARIQLNTEAFF.

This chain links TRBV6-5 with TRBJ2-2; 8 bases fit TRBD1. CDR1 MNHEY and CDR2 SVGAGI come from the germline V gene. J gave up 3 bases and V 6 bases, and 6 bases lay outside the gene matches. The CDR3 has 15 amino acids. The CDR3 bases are TGTGCCAGCAGCCCCCCGACAGGGGACACCGGGGAGCTGTTTTTT. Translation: CASSPPTGDTGELFF.

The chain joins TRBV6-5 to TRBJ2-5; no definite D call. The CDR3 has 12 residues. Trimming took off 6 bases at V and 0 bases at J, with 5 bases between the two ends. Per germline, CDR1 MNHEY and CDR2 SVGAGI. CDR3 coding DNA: TGTGCCAGCAGCCCGCACCAAGAGACCCAGTACTTC. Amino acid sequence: CASSPHQETQYF.